This entry features one T cell receptor (beta chain) sequence. Participant ages covered about 18 to 90 years across about two dozen US areas. Self-reported history from a screening survey and questionnaire set each donor's cohort. Original data processing: Counts of nucleated cells, estimated from reference gene primer amplification, were obtained. Repertoires were generated with immunoSEQ multiplex PCR, while TCRdb's copy carries only in-frame clones and drops some. Clonal size and the V and J genes are those of that table, whereas D and trimming came from the DNA. The sample has roughly 280,000 clones; over 75% are singletons. This sample stems from a study of blood T cell repertoires in COVID-19. The sequenced sample was PBMCs or T cells enriched from blood (not recorded which). This TCR was sampled from a woman aged 18-29 years who had recovered from COVID-19.

CDR3 nucleotide sequence: TGTGCCAGCAGATCACAGGGTGAGAGTGGCTACACCTTC. It is translated as CASRSQGESGYTF. The chain couples TRBV25-1 to TRBJ1-2, with D maybe TRBD1 (6 bases). The V end lost 6 bases, the J end lost 7 bases, and 15 bases lay between the germline ends. CDR1 is MGHDK, CDR2 SYGVNS, per germline. This CDR3 is built from 13 residues.